In its sample, the clone carrying this T cell receptor (beta chain) was seen a few times. The antigen remains unidentified. The CDR3 totals 14 residues. Per germline, CDR1 SGHAT and CDR2 FQNNGV. Trimming took off 2 bases at V and 4 bases at J, with 10 bases between the two ends. This record belongs to a study of T cells after yellow fever vaccination. Overall study results and limits: In post-booster samples, most primary-vaccination clones reappeared (about 97% CD4, 75% to 90% CD8). Repertoires sorted by FACS could include abundant clonotypes that are contaminants from the bulk population. Few clonotypes appeared in both CD4 and CD8 compartments.

TCRdb passed the 5' RACE reads through MiXCR, listing each CDR3 protein once. The sample lists about 210,000 distinct CDR3 sequences; 6.5% to 7.5% were seen once. The V and J genes are TRBV11-2 and TRBJ2-3; D gene unclear. The receptor's source is a man under 40 who received the YFV17D yellow fever vaccine. Sequencing used CD4+ T cells sorted from PBMCs, obtained on the day of the yellow fever booster vaccination. The CDR3 DNA is TGTGCCAGCAGCTTACAAGGAGTCGCAGATACGCAGTATTTT. Amino acid sequence: CASSLQGVADTQYF.